This T cell receptor (beta chain) came from a study of T cell changes during pregnancy in multiple sclerosis. Clones were read by immunoSEQ multiplex PCR, and TCRdb kept only the in-frame ones, dropping some. Among 25,000 to 30,000 clones listed, around 85% were seen once. The germline CDR1 and CDR2 sequences are MGHRA and YSYEKL. Trimming removed 4 bases from V and 3 bases from J; junction bases left unmatched: 4. The CDR3 is 14 residues long. The receptor comes from a female donor with multiple sclerosis, enrolled in a pregnancy study. The sample was CD8+ T cells from peripheral blood mononuclear cells, taken after pregnancy. The rearrangement uses TRBV4-1 and TRBJ2-7, with TRBD1 matching 9 bases. This CDR3 is CASSRTGVGYEQYF. The CDR3 coding sequence is TGCGCCAGCAGCCGGACAGGGGTGGGCTACGAGCAGTACTTC.